The clone carrying this TCR beta chain has ten or more counts. TCRdb reanalysed the RACE reads using MiXCR and keeps one entry per CDR3 protein. The sample shows tens of thousands of distinct CDR3 sequences, 9.5% to 12% of them seen only once. This specimen belongs to a study of human T cells and chemical hapten exposure. At the level of the study: Skin on the upper inner arm, approximately 2 cm by approximately 2 cm in size, was sensitized with 2% DPC. Recorded diagnoses among the mostly female patients were alopecia areata, totalis or universalis.

As for time point: pre-sensitization, week 0. Treatment denoted: therapeutic diphenylcyclopropenone sensitization with weekly scalp DPC. Per the germline V gene, CDR1 is ENHRY and CDR2 is SYGVKD. The CDR3 sequence is 13 residues long. V was clipped by 6 bases and J by 5 bases, with 13 bases between them. The J gene is TRBJ2-5, the V gene TRBV10-3; D is perhaps TRBD1 (5 bases). The receptor was derived from a woman aged 45-60 years with alopecia areata. Some clones in this sample may be carry-over from other donors' samples. Here the sequenced sample was whole blood, taken in connection with sensitization to the hapten diphenylcyclopropenone (DPC). CDR3 in amino acids: CAISQGFQETQYF. The CDR3 coding sequence is TGTGCCATCAGCCAGGGTTTCCAGGAGACCCAGTACTTC.